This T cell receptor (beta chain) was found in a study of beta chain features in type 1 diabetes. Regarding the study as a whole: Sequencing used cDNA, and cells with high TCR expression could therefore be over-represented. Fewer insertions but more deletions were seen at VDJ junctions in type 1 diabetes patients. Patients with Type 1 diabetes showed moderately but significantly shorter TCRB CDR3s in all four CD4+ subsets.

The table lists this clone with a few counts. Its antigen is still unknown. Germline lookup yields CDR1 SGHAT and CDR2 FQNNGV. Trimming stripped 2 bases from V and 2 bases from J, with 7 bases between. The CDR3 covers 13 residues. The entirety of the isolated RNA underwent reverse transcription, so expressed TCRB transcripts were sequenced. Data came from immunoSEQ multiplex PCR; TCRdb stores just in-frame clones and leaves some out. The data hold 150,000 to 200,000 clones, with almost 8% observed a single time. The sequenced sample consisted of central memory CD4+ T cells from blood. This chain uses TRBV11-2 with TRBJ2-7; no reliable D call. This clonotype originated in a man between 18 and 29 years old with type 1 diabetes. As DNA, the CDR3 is TGTGCCAGCAGCTTAACTGAGCCCTACGAGCAGTACTTC. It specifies CASSLTEPYEQYF.